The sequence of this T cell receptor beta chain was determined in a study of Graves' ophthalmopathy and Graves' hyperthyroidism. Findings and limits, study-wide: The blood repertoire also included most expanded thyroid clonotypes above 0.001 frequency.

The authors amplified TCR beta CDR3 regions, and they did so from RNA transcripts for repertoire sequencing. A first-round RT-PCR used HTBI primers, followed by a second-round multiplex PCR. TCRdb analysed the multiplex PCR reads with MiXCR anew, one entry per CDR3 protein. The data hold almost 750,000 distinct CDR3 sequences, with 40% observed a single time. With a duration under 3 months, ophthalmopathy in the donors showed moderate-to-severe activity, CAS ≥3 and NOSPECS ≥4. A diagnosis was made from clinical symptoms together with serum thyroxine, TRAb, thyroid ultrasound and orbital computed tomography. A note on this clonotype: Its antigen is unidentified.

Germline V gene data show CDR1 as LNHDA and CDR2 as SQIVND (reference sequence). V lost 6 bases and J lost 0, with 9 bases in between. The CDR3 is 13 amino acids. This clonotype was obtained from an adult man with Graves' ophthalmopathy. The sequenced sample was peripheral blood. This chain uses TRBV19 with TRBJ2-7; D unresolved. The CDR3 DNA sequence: TGTGCCAGTAGCCCGGACCCCTCCTACGAGCAGTACTTC. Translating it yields CASSPDPSYEQYF.